The rows below give T cell receptor beta chains drawn from one sample of a study of shared clonotypes between healthy human individuals. Generated by immunoSEQ multiplex PCR, the TCRdb table keeps only in-frame clones and is missing some. The data show roughly 890,000 clones, 90% to 95% seen once. The sample taken for sequencing was naive CD8+ T cells sorted from blood. Receptors were obtained from a man aged 30 to 45 in good health. Both conserved end residues are part of each CDR3. D genes are given only for firm matches. Clone size is shown for a subset of rows, as once, few, many or a class of expanded clone.

j_gene: TRBJ2-2
v_gene: TRBV7-2
abundance: -
d_gene: -
CDR3aa: CASSLDHLSSVANTGELFF
CDR3nt: TGTGCCAGCAGCTTAGACCACTTATCTAGCGTAGCGAACACCGGGGAGCTGTTTTTT

j_gene: TRBJ2-3
v_gene: TRBV9
abundance: -
d_gene: TRBD2
CDR3aa: CASSPRGLAGGPRSTDTQYF
CDR3nt: TGTGCCAGCAGCCCGAGAGGACTAGCGGGAGGGCCGAGAAGCACAGATACGCAGTATTTT

j_gene: TRBJ2-5
v_gene: TRBV6-6
abundance: -
d_gene: -
CDR3aa: CASSLPGGKETQYF
CDR3nt: TGTGCCAGCAGTCTACCCGGGGGAAAAGAGACCCAGTACTTC

j_gene: TRBJ2-3
v_gene: TRBV9
abundance: -
d_gene: TRBD2
CDR3aa: CASSPWTSGTISTDTQYF
CDR3nt: TGTGCCAGCAGCCCTTGGACTAGCGGGACCATTAGCACAGATACGCAGTATTTT

j_gene: TRBJ2-7
v_gene: TRBV18
abundance: -
d_gene: -
CDR3aa: CASSMGARTESYEQYF
CDR3nt: TGTGCCAGCTCAATGGGGGCGCGGACAGAGTCCTACGAGCAGTACTTC

j_gene: TRBJ2-2
v_gene: TRBV2
abundance: -
d_gene: TRBD1
CDR3aa: CASSDPGQGNTGELFF
CDR3nt: TGTGCCAGCAGTGATCCGGGACAGGGGAACACCGGGGAGCTGTTTTTT

j_gene: TRBJ2-1
v_gene: TRBV10-1
abundance: -
d_gene: -
CDR3aa: CASSESQNLNEQFF
CDR3nt: TGCGCCAGCAGTGAGTCCCAAAACTTAAATGAGCAGTTCTTC

j_gene: TRBJ1-4
v_gene: TRBV7-6
abundance: once
d_gene: TRBD1
CDR3aa: CASSFMTGLISTNEKLFF
CDR3nt: TGTGCCAGCAGCTTTATGACAGGGCTGATTTCAACTAATGAAAAACTGTTTTTT

j_gene: TRBJ1-5
v_gene: TRBV28
abundance: -
d_gene: -
CDR3aa: CASSWRISNQPQHF
CDR3nt: TGTGCCAGCAGTTGGCGAATTAGCAATCAGCCCCAGCATTTT

j_gene: TRBJ2-7
v_gene: TRBV12-1
abundance: -
d_gene: -
CDR3aa: CASSSDSSSGPPSSYEQYF
CDR3nt: TGTGCCAGCAGCTCGGACAGTTCAAGCGGGCCGCCCAGCTCCTACGAGCAGTACTTC

j_gene: TRBJ2-1
v_gene: TRBV21-1
abundance: -
d_gene: -
CDR3aa: CASSRQNREGSNEQFF
CDR3nt: TGTGCCAGCAGCCGCCAGAACAGGGAAGGGTCCAATGAGCAGTTCTTC

j_gene: TRBJ2-7
v_gene: TRBV15
abundance: once
d_gene: -
CDR3aa: CATSRDLTTLEQYF
CDR3nt: TGTGCCACCAGCAGAGATCTAACCACCTTGGAGCAGTACTTC

j_gene: TRBJ2-7
v_gene: TRBV4-3
abundance: -
d_gene: -
CDR3aa: CASSPDPSAYEQYF
CDR3nt: TGCGCCAGCAGTCCGGACCCCTCCGCCTACGAGCAGTACTTC

j_gene: TRBJ2-1
v_gene: TRBV7-9
abundance: -
d_gene: -
CDR3aa: CASSPEAHYNEQFF
CDR3nt: TGTGCCAGCAGCCCCGAGGCCCACTACAATGAGCAGTTCTTC

j_gene: TRBJ1-5
v_gene: TRBV7-9
abundance: once
d_gene: TRBD1
CDR3aa: CASSLASSLTGSQPQHF
CDR3nt: TGTGCCAGCAGCTTAGCGTCGTCCCTGACAGGGAGTCAGCCCCAGCATTTT

j_gene: TRBJ2-2
v_gene: TRBV4-1
abundance: -
d_gene: TRBD2
CDR3aa: CASSRLLAGGPTTGELFF
CDR3nt: TGCGCCAGCAGCCGGTTACTAGCGGGAGGGCCGACCACCGGGGAGCTGTTTTTT

j_gene: TRBJ1-1
v_gene: TRBV6-1
abundance: -
d_gene: -
CDR3aa: CASSESRTGGTEAFF
CDR3nt: TGTGCCAGCAGTGAAAGTAGAACTGGGGGCACTGAAGCTTTCTTT

j_gene: TRBJ2-2
v_gene: TRBV5-1
abundance: once
d_gene: TRBD2
CDR3aa: CASSLEVAGGTGELFF
CDR3nt: TGCGCCAGCAGCTTGGAGGTAGCGGGAGGGACCGGGGAGCTGTTTTTT

j_gene: TRBJ2-4
v_gene: TRBV5-6
abundance: once
d_gene: -
CDR3aa: CASSAGTENIQYF
CDR3nt: TGTGCCAGCAGCGCGGGGACAGAAAACATTCAGTACTTC

j_gene: TRBJ2-7
v_gene: TRBV27
abundance: -
d_gene: -
CDR3aa: CASSLRGGHYEQYF
CDR3nt: TGTGCCAGCAGTTTAAGGGGCGGCCACTACGAGCAGTACTTC

j_gene: TRBJ2-1
v_gene: TRBV19
abundance: once
d_gene: TRBD2
CDR3aa: CASSLGLANEQFF
CDR3nt: TGTGCCAGTAGTCTCGGACTAGCGAATGAGCAGTTCTTC

j_gene: TRBJ1-4
v_gene: TRBV27
abundance: -
d_gene: -
CDR3aa: CASSLSNPATNEKLFF
CDR3nt: TGTGCCAGCAGTTTATCGAACCCCGCAACTAATGAAAAACTGTTTTTT

j_gene: TRBJ2-7
v_gene: TRBV2
abundance: -
d_gene: TRBD2
CDR3aa: CASMGRGGNEQYF
CDR3nt: TGTGCCAGCATGGGGAGGGGCGGTAACGAGCAGTACTTC

j_gene: TRBJ1-1
v_gene: TRBV11-1
abundance: -
d_gene: -
CDR3aa: CASSVTRNMNTEAFF
CDR3nt: TGTGCCAGCAGCGTCACACGTAACATGAACACTGAAGCTTTCTTT

j_gene: TRBJ1-5
v_gene: TRBV19
abundance: -
d_gene: -
CDR3aa: CASTPGGTPQPQHF
CDR3nt: TGTGCCAGTACCCCAGGCGGGACACCCCAGCCCCAGCATTTT

j_gene: TRBJ1-1
v_gene: TRBV14
abundance: -
d_gene: -
CDR3aa: CASRLAGSATEAFF
CDR3nt: TGTGCCAGCAGGCTTGCAGGGTCGGCCACTGAAGCTTTCTTT

j_gene: TRBJ2-3
v_gene: TRBV27
abundance: -
d_gene: -
CDR3aa: CASSLLGALDTQYF
CDR3nt: TGTGCCAGCAGCCTACTAGGAGCCCTAGATACGCAGTATTTT

j_gene: TRBJ1-4
v_gene: TRBV27
abundance: -
d_gene: TRBD1
CDR3aa: CASSPYRGLGYGNEKLFF
CDR3nt: TGTGCCAGCAGTCCGTACAGGGGGCTCGGATATGGTAATGAAAAACTGTTTTTT

j_gene: TRBJ2-2
v_gene: TRBV4-2
abundance: -
d_gene: TRBD2
CDR3aa: CASSQLQTGLAGPTGELFF
CDR3nt: TGTGCCAGCAGCCAACTTCAAACGGGACTAGCGGGACCCACCGGGGAGCTGTTTTTT

j_gene: TRBJ2-7
v_gene: TRBV10-1
abundance: once
d_gene: -
CDR3aa: CASSEGRSEQYF
CDR3nt: TGCGCCAGCAGTGAGGGACGCTCCGAGCAGTACTTC

j_gene: TRBJ1-2
v_gene: TRBV5-6
abundance: -
d_gene: -
CDR3aa: CASSLVGQTIYGYTF
CDR3nt: TGTGCCAGCAGCTTGGTGGGTCAGACTATCTATGGCTACACCTTC

j_gene: TRBJ2-7
v_gene: TRBV4-1
abundance: -
d_gene: -
CDR3aa: CASSQDSQAAISYEQYF
CDR3nt: TGCGCCAGCAGCCAAGATTCCCAGGCCGCCATCTCCTACGAGCAGTACTTC

j_gene: TRBJ1-3
v_gene: TRBV5-1
abundance: -
d_gene: -
CDR3aa: CASSLVERGYRGNTIYF
CDR3nt: TGCGCCAGCAGCTTGGTTGAGCGGGGGTATAGAGGAAACACCATATATTTT

j_gene: TRBJ1-1
v_gene: TRBV29-1
abundance: -
d_gene: -
CDR3aa: CSVGLGFGTEAFF
CDR3nt: TGCAGCGTGGGCCTCGGTTTTGGCACTGAAGCTTTCTTT

j_gene: TRBJ1-2
v_gene: TRBV29-1
abundance: -
d_gene: -
CDR3aa: CSVADDETPNYGYTF
CDR3nt: TGCAGCGTTGCTGACGACGAGACACCAAACTATGGCTACACCTTC

j_gene: TRBJ2-7
v_gene: TRBV27
abundance: -
d_gene: TRBD1
CDR3aa: CASRGQGIYEQYF
CDR3nt: TGTGCCAGCAGGGGACAGGGGATCTACGAGCAGTACTTC

j_gene: TRBJ1-1
v_gene: TRBV27
abundance: once
d_gene: -
CDR3aa: CASSARLTGEAFF
CDR3nt: TGTGCCAGCAGTGCCCGACTGACCGGTGAAGCTTTCTTT

j_gene: TRBJ1-2
v_gene: TRBV28
abundance: -
d_gene: -
CDR3aa: CASSWTDFYGYTF
CDR3nt: TGTGCCAGCAGCTGGACGGATTTCTATGGCTACACCTTC

j_gene: TRBJ2-7
v_gene: TRBV29-1
abundance: -
d_gene: -
CDR3aa: CSVDGEISGDGITYEQYF
CDR3nt: TGCAGCGTTGATGGCGAAATTTCGGGGGACGGCATTACCTACGAGCAGTACTTC

j_gene: TRBJ2-1
v_gene: TRBV5-5
abundance: -
d_gene: TRBD2
CDR3aa: CASSSWTSGTYNEQFF
CDR3nt: TGTGCCAGCAGCTCATGGACTAGCGGGACCTACAATGAGCAGTTCTTC

j_gene: TRBJ1-5
v_gene: TRBV19
abundance: few
d_gene: -
CDR3aa: CASNPTGGQPQHF
CDR3nt: TGTGCCAGTAATCCGACAGGCGGACAGCCCCAGCATTTT

j_gene: TRBJ2-7
v_gene: TRBV7-6
abundance: -
d_gene: TRBD2
CDR3aa: CASSSPGTSGSSYEQYF
CDR3nt: TGTGCCAGCAGCTCCCCTGGGACTAGCGGGAGTTCCTACGAGCAGTACTTC

j_gene: TRBJ1-4
v_gene: TRBV7-9
abundance: -
d_gene: -
CDR3aa: CASSPQGLATNEKLFF
CDR3nt: TGTGCCAGCAGCCCACAAGGTTTGGCAACTAATGAAAAACTGTTTTTT